Following are 28 T cell receptor beta chains from one sample sequenced in a study of cytomegalovirus exposure and HLA in healthy donors. The PCR contained 60 Vbeta and 13 Jbeta primers. Profiling relied on immunoSEQ multiplex PCR, and the TCRdb table lists in-frame clones only, not all of them. The data hold about 170,000 clones, with about 85% observed a single time. The sequencing sample was made of PBMCs. These TCRs come from a boy aged 2 to 10 in good health and CMV-seronegative.

The chain combines TRBV5-1 with TRBJ2-4; 7 nucleotides match TRBD2. Germline CDR1 and CDR2: SGHRS and YFSETQ. CDR3 length: 14 amino acids. Trimming cost V 0 bases and J 8 bases; bases outside gene matches: 5. DNA for the CDR3: TGCGCCAGCAGCTTGGAGTTCGCGGGGGACATTCAGTACTTC. This gives the protein CASSLEFAGDIQYF.

This chain uses TRBV28 with TRBJ2-7, with D hard to call. The CDR3 loop spans 14 amino acids. Trimming stripped 3 bases from V and 3 bases from J, with 12 bases between. Germline-derived CDR1 and CDR2 are MDHEN and SYDVKM. CDR3 sequence (DNA): TGTGCCAGCAGTTTGCCAGGAACGCGCTACGAGCAGTACTTC. This encodes CASSLPGTRYEQYF. Full variable domain (outside the CDR3, taken from reference TRBV28 and TRBJ2-7): DVKVTQSSRYLVKRTGEKVFLECVQDMDHENMFWYRQDPGLGLRLIYFSYDVKMKEKGDIPEGYSVSREKKERFSLILESASTNQTSMYLCASSLPGTRYEQYFGPGTRLTVT.

This clone was counted between two and nine times. The chain has TRBV5-8 and TRBJ1-5; a possible D gene is TRBD1 (6 bases). The CDR3 is made up of 17 amino acids. Germline-derived CDR1 and CDR2 are SGHTS and YDEGEE. The V end lost 0 bases, the J end lost 2 bases, and 15 bases lay between the germline ends. As DNA, the CDR3 is TGTGCCAGCAGCTTGGCATGGCAGGGGAAGGGCAATCAGCCCCAGCATTTT. Its protein is CASSLAWQGKGNQPQHF.

The V call is TRBV28, the J call TRBJ1-1; D unresolved. V was trimmed by 8 bases and J by 2 bases, leaving 6 bases between them. Germline assignment: CDR1 MDHEN and CDR2 SYDVKM. The CDR3 covers 11 residues. This CDR3 reads CASLGNTEAFF. The CDR3 nucleotides are TGTGCCAGCCTGGGCAACACTGAAGCTTTCTTT.

This chain connects TRBV19 to TRBJ2-7; weak D call: TRBD1 (6 bases). V was pared by 3 bases and J by 1 base, with 7 bases between. The CDR3 is 13 amino acids. The germline gives CDR1 LNHDA, CDR2 SQIVND (reference sequence). Here the CDR3 DNA reads TGTGCCAGTAGTATTGGACAGTCCTACGAGCAGTACTTC. Translated, it gives CASSIGQSYEQYF.

The rearrangement uses TRBV30 and TRBJ1-3; no clear D. V gave up 1 base and J gave up 0 bases, with 10 bases separating them. Germline CDR1 GTSNPN, CDR2 SVGIG (reference sequence). This CDR3 is built from 15 residues. CDR3 DNA: TGTGCCTGGAGTGACGGAGTAAGCTCTGGAAACACCATATATTTT. Amino acid sequence: CAWSDGVSSGNTIYF.

The chain combines TRBV5-8 with TRBJ1-6; 9 nucleotides align to TRBD1. In germline, CDR1 is SGHTS, CDR2 YDEGEE. Germline trimming cut 1 base from V and 7 bases from J; bases unmatched to any gene: 9. The CDR3 has 17 residues. The CDR3 loop is CASSLILGTGTNSPLHF. As DNA, the CDR3 is TGTGCCAGCAGCTTGATCCTCGGGACAGGGACCAATTCACCCCTCCACTTT.

The chain joins TRBV28 to TRBJ2-5, with 8 bases lining up with TRBD2. CDR3 length: 18 amino acids. The junction had 19 bases not matched to a gene; V was cut back by 5 bases and J by 5 bases. Germline V gene data show CDR1 as MDHEN and CDR2 as SYDVKM. Here the CDR3 reads CASSLRGGLAGRWETQYF. CDR3 bases: TGTGCCAGCAGTCTCCGGGGGGGGCTAGCGGGTAGATGGGAGACCCAGTACTTC.

The V gene is TRBV5-7, the J gene TRBJ2-7; weak D call: TRBD1 (5 bases). TRBV5-7 carries the ORF label, with uncertain function. V lost 0 bases and J 6 bases, leaving 19 bases between the germline ends. The length of the CDR3 is 16 residues. The CDR3 reads CASSLGVRVTLGEQYF. CDR3 sequence (DNA): TGTGCCAGCAGCTTGGGGGTCAGGGTTACCTTGGGCGAGCAGTACTTC.

The chain recombines TRBV19 with TRBJ2-2; D might be TRBD1 (6 bases). The germline V gene encodes CDR1 LNHDA and CDR2 SQIVND (reference sequence). V lost 6 bases and J lost 6, with 14 bases in between. This CDR3 region has 14 residues. CDR3 residues: CASSPLGGAGELFF. Here the CDR3 DNA reads TGTGCCAGTAGCCCCTTAGGGGGAGCCGGGGAGCTGTTTTTT.

The chain employs TRBV7-9 and TRBJ2-3, with TRBD1 matching over 8 bases. CDR1 SEHNR and CDR2 FQNEAQ come from the germline V gene (reference sequence). The CDR3 has 16 amino acids. Unmatched junction bases numbered 12, after V lost 6 bases and J lost 4 bases. The CDR3 sequence is CASRYYGQGRADTQYF. DNA of the CDR3: TGTGCCAGCAGGTATTATGGACAGGGTAGGGCAGATACGCAGTATTTT.

The V and J genes are TRBV18 and TRBJ2-7; maybe TRBD2 (6 bases). Trimming left V 3 bases short and J 7 bases short, with 22 bases between. Germline-derived CDR1 and CDR2 are KGHSH and LQKENI. CDR3 size: 16 residues. The CDR3 DNA sequence: TGTGCCAGCTCACCTTTGGGACTCTTCCCCTTTACGGAGCAGTACTTC. Translating it yields CASSPLGLFPFTEQYF.

The rearrangement links TRBV6-6 to TRBJ2-3; a weak D match, TRBD1 (6 bases). CDR3 length: 13 amino acids. Between the trimmed V and J ends, which lost 0 bases and 6 bases, there was a span of 7 bases. Germline V lookup: CDR1 MNHNY, CDR2 SVGAGI (reference sequence). CDR3: CASSYSTGDTQYF. CDR3 DNA: TGTGCCAGCAGTTACTCGACAGGTGATACGCAGTATTTT.

The rearrangement uses TRBV5-8 and TRBJ1-2; weak D call: TRBD1 (5 bases). Germline V CDR1 and CDR2: SGHTS, YDEGEE. V lost 0 bases and J 4 bases, leaving 13 bases between the germline ends. CDR3 length: 15 amino acids. The CDR3 nucleotides read TGTGCCAGCAGCTTGGGGGTGGGGCCGGGCTATGGCTACACCTTC. This gives the protein CASSLGVGPGYGYTF.

The V call is TRBV5-1, the J call TRBJ2-7; the D is unclear. The germline V gene encodes CDR1 SGHRS and CDR2 YFSETQ. The CDR3 loop spans 17 amino acids. V lost 3 bases and J 4 bases, leaving 23 bases between the germline ends. The CDR3 protein is CASSSPKEPQPIYEQYV. CDR3 DNA: TGCGCCAGCAGCTCCCCCAAGGAGCCTCAACCGATTTACGAGCAGTACGTC.

The V call is TRBV20-1, the J call TRBJ1-2; 7 bases map to TRBD1. Germline CDR1 and CDR2: DFQATT and SNEGSKA (reference sequence). The CDR3 consists of 11 residues. The V segment lost 5 bases and the J segment 4 bases; nucleotides outside the gene matches: 1. The CDR3, as DNA: TGCAGTGCTGGGACAGCCTATGGCTACACCTTC. It translates to CSAGTAYGYTF.

The gene calls are TRBV5-4 and TRBJ1-2; unclear D gene. Germline V lookup: CDR1 SGHNT, CDR2 YYREEE (reference sequence). The CDR3 is 15 residues long. The V and J ends lost 4 bases and 0 bases respectively, with 13 bases between them. The CDR3 spells CASSPGGGTNYGYTF. In DNA form, the CDR3 reads TGTGCCAGCAGCCCCGGAGGAGGCACTAACTATGGCTACACCTTC.

The V and J genes are TRBV9 and TRBJ2-5; D perhaps matches TRBD1 (5 bases). This CDR3 has 13 residues. The V end lost 2 bases, the J end lost 3 bases, and 8 bases lay between the germline ends. Germline V CDR1 and CDR2: SGDLS, YYNGEE. The CDR3 bases are TGTGCCAGCAGCGTTGGGGCGGAAGAGACCCAGTACTTC. Translating gives CASSVGAEETQYF.

The chain links TRBV18 to TRBJ2-1; maybe TRBD1 (5 bases). Germline CDR1 is KGHSH and CDR2 is LQKENI. The CDR3 consists of 14 residues. Between the trimmed V and J ends, which lost 0 bases and 8 bases, there was a span of 11 bases. For the CDR3, the DNA is TGTGCCAGCTCACCACCGACCAGGGTCGATGAGCAGTTCTTC. It yields the protein CASSPPTRVDEQFF.

This chain uses TRBV28 with TRBJ1-1; D unclear. The germline V gene encodes CDR1 MDHEN and CDR2 SYDVKM. This CDR3 comprises 15 residues. V was clipped by 6 bases and J by 1 base, with 15 bases between them. The CDR3 protein is CASSLEGFTNTEAFF. The CDR3 coding sequence is TGTGCCAGCAGCCTGGAGGGCTTCACGAACACTGAAGCTTTCTTT.

The chain uses TRBV5-1 and TRBJ2-1, with unresolved D. Trimming removed 0 bases at V and 0 bases at J, with 10 bases between. The CDR3 consists of 16 residues. Germline V gene lookup returns CDR1 SGHRS and CDR2 YFSETQ. The CDR3 bases are TGCGCCAGCAGCTTGGCCAGGCTCCCCTCCTACAATGAGCAGTTCTTC. This sequence encodes CASSLARLPSYNEQFF.

This clone has a single count. This sequence joins TRBV28 and TRBJ1-2, with D perhaps matching TRBD1 (5 bases). The germline V and J ends were trimmed by 5 bases and 6 bases, with 19 bases remaining between them. The CDR3 is 15 amino acids. Germline assignment: CDR1 MDHEN and CDR2 SYDVKM. The CDR3: CASSAQGKGLDGYTF. CDR3 nucleotide sequence: TGTGCCAGCAGTGCCCAGGGAAAGGGTTTGGATGGCTACACCTTC.

The chain links TRBV5-1 to TRBJ1-6; 8 positions match TRBD1. Per the germline V gene, CDR1 is SGHRS and CDR2 is YFSETQ. Trimming removed 4 bases from V and 11 bases from J; junction bases left unmatched: 5. The length of the CDR3 is 13 residues. CDR3 DNA sequence: TGCGCCAGCAGCGCTGGACAGGGAGCACCCCTCCACTTT. Protein product: CASSAGQGAPLHF.

The CDR3 sequence is CASSYLNRAGGNEQFF. Written as DNA, the CDR3 is TGTGCCAGCAGTTACTTAAACAGGGCAGGGGGCAATGAGCAGTTCTTC. V gene TRBV6-5 combines with J gene TRBJ2-1, with TRBD1 matching over 7 bases. The CDR3 is 16 residues long. V gave up 1 base and J gave up 6 bases; unmatched junction bases: 9. Per germline, CDR1 MNHEY and CDR2 SVGAGI.

The rearrangement uses TRBV19 and TRBJ2-7; D call uncertain. Trimming stripped 1 base from V and 4 bases from J, with 8 bases between. The CDR3 sequence is 13 residues long. Germline CDR1 is LNHDA and CDR2 is SQIVND (reference sequence). CDR3 residues: CASSIGWAYEQYF. The CDR3 coding sequence is TGTGCCAGTAGTATAGGATGGGCTTACGAGCAGTACTTC.

The CDR3 region has the DNA TGTGCCAGCAGCGGCATGGGGGCGCTTACTGGAAACACCATATATTTT. Translating gives CASSGMGALTGNTIYF. The chain carries TRBV2 and TRBJ1-3; a weak D match, TRBD1 (6 bases). The CDR3 contains 16 residues. Deletions cut 6 bases from V and 2 bases from J, with 17 bases between. Germline V lookup: CDR1 SNHLY, CDR2 FYNNEI.

J is TRBJ2-1 and V is TRBV9; TRBD2 aligns across 8 bases. Trimming took 4 bases from V and 8 from J; bases not matched to a gene: 11. The CDR3 totals 15 residues. Germline lookup yields CDR1 SGDLS and CDR2 YYNGEE. DNA for the CDR3: TGTGCCAGCAGCAACCTTGCTAGCGGGTGGTATGAGCAGTTCTTC. Protein sequence: CASSNLASGWYEQFF. Full variable domain (rest looked up from reference TRBV9 and TRBJ2-1): DSGVTQTPKHLITATGQRVTLRCSPRSGDLSVYWYQQSLDQGLQFLIQYYNGEERAKGNILERFSAQQFPDLHSELNLSSLELGDSALYFCASSNLASGWYEQFFGPGTRLTVL.

The chain is built from TRBV6-1 and TRBJ2-3; no reliable D call. Germline CDR1 reads MNHNS; CDR2 reads SASEGT. The CDR3 is 14 amino acids. The ends were cut back, 4 bases at V and 0 bases at J, with 8 bases in the middle. The CDR3, as DNA: TGTGCCAGCAGTGTTTACAGAAGCACAGATACGCAGTATTTT. Amino acids: CASSVYRSTDTQYF.